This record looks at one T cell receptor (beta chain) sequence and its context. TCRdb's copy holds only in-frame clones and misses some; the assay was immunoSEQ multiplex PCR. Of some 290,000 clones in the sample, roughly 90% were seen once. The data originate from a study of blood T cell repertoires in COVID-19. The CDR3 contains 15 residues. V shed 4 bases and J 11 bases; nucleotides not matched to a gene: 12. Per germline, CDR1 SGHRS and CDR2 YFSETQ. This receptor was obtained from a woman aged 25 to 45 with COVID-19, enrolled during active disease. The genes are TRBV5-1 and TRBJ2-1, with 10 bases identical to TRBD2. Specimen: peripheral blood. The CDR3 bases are TGCGCCAGCAGCAATCAAACAGCGGGAGGGAGAAAGCAGTTCTTC. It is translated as CASSNQTAGGRKQFF.